This T cell receptor beta chain was sequenced during a study of T cell repertoires in aging, cancer and after chemotherapy. Whole-study context: The whole study produced a dataset of roughly 8.8 million TCR reads.

To note about this clonotype: Its target is unknown.

Study-wide points: In healthy donors, age-related TCR diversity loss mainly reflected lost richness. Rebound thymic output was suggested by rising median generation probability during chemotherapy in each cancer cohort. Immunological memory after chemotherapy cannot be judged from the repertoire data.

TRB rearrangements spanning V, D and J were amplified using mixed TRB-A/B primers. TCRdb called the multiplex PCR reads again in MiXCR, with one record for every CDR3 protein. The sample includes more than 2,000 distinct CDR3 sequences, 30% to 40% seen only once; the top ten take approximately 72%. TCR beta rearrangements were amplified from peripheral blood genomic DNA. Germline loops: CDR1 SGHTA, CDR2 FQGNSA. V dropped 1 base and J dropped 5 bases, with 11 bases sitting between them. The CDR3 consists of 15 residues. This chain joins TRBV7-2 and TRBJ2-2; no definite D call. Specimen: blood. This clonotype originated in a human donor with a solid tumor. The CDR3 DNA reads as TGTGCCAGCAGCTTAGTATCTAGTGGTACCGGGGAGCTGTTTTTT. As protein: CASSLVSSGTGELFF. Filled out from reference TRBV7-2 and TRBJ2-2, the complete variable domain reads GAGVSQSPSNKVTEKGKDVELRCDPISGHTALYWYRQSLGQGLEFLIYFQGNSAPDKSGLPSDRFSAERTGGSVSTLTIQRTQQEDSAVYLCASSLVSSGTGELFFGEGSRLTVL.